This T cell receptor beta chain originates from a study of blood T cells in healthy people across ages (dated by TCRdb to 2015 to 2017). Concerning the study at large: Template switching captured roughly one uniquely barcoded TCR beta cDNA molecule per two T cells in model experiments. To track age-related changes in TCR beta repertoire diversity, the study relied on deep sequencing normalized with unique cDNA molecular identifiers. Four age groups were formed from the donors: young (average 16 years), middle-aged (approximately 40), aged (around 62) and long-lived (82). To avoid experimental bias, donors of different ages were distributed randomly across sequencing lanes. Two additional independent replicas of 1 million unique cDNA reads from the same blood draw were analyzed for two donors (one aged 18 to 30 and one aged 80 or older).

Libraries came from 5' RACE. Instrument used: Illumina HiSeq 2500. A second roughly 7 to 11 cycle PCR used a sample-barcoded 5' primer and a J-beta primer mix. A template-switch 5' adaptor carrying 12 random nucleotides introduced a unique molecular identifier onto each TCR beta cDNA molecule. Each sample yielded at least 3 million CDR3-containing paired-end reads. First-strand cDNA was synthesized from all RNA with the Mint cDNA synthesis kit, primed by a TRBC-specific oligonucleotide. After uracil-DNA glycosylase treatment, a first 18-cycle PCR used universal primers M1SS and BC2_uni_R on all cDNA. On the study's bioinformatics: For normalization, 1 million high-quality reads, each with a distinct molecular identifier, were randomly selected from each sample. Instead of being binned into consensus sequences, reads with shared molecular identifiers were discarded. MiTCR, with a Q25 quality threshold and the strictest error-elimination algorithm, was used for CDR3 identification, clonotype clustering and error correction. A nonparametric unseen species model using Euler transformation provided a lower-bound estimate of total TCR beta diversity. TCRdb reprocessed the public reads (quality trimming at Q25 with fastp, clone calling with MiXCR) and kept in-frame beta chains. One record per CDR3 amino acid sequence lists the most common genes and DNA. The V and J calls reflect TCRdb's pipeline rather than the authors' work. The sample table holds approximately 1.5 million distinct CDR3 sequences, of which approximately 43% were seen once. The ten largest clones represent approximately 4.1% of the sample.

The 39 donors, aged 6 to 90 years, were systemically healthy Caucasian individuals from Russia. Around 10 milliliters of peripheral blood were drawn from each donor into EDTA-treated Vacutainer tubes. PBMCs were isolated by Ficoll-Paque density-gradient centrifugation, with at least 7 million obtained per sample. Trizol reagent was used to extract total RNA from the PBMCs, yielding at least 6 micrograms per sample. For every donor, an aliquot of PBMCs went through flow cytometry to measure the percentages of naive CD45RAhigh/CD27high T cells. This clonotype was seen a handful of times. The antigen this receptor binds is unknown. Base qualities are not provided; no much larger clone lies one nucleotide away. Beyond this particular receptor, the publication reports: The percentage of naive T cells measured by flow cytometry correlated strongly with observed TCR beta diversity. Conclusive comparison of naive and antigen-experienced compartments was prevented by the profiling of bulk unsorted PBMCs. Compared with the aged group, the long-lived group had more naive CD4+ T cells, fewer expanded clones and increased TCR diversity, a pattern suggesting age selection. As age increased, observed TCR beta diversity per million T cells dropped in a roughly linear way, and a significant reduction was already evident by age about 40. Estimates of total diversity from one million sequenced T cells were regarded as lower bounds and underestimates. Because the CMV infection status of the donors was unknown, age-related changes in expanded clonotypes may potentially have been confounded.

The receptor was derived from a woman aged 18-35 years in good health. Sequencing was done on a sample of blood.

The nucleotide sequence reads as follows: TGCAGCGTGGCCGGGACTTCCTCCACTGAAGCTTTCTTT. The resulting protein is CSVAGTSSTEAFF. The chain is encoded by TRBV29-1 joined to TRBJ1-1, and the D gene may be TRBD1, 5 bases matching. From the germline V gene, CDR1 is SQVTM and CDR2 is ANQGSEA. The CDR3 holds 13 amino acids from the cysteine to the phenylalanine. Here the CDR3 DNA is all that survives: 39 bases in frame from base 1. Between the V and J ends, shortened by 6 bases and 4 bases respectively, the junction contains 15 bases.